The rows below give T cell receptor beta chains drawn from one sample of a study of a mutant IDH1 vaccine in newly diagnosed glioma. TCRdb keeps only in-frame clones here, not all; method: immunoSEQ multiplex PCR. Found here are approximately 50,000 clones, roughly 78% of them singletons; the top ten hold about 5%. These receptors have no known antigen. This material consisted of PBMCs, taken from a glioma patient whose treatment included an IDH1 peptide vaccine. The receptors derive from a man between 45 and 60 years old with glioma. Both conserved end residues are part of each CDR3. The D gene is left open where the match is weak. Clone size appears in some rows only: once, few, many, or a class for an expanded clone.

V gene: TRBV9
clone size: -
CDR3 length: 19
D gene: -
J gene: TRBJ1-6
CDR3 DNA: TGTGCCAGCAGCGGTTCCGGGACAACAATTAGCTCCTATAATTCACCCCTCCACTTT
CDR3 protein: CASSGSGTTISSYNSPLHF

V gene: TRBV25-1
clone size: few
CDR3 length: 16
D gene: -
J gene: TRBJ1-1
CDR3 DNA: TGTGCCAGCCGTCGCTCAGGGGCCTCCTTGAACACTGAAGCTTTCTTT
CDR3 protein: CASRRSGASLNTEAFF

V gene: TRBV30
clone size: -
CDR3 length: 12
D gene: TRBD1
J gene: TRBJ1-1
CDR3 DNA: TGTGCCGGACAGACAGGGAAGACTGAAGCTTTCTTT
CDR3 protein: CAGQTGKTEAFF

V gene: TRBV30
clone size: -
CDR3 length: 16
D gene: TRBD2
J gene: TRBJ2-1
CDR3 DNA: TGTGCCTGGATCAACCCTAGCGGGGGCTTCTACAATGAGCAGTTCTTC
CDR3 protein: CAWINPSGGFYNEQFF

V gene: TRBV6-5
clone size: once
CDR3 length: 14
D gene: TRBD1
J gene: TRBJ1-1
CDR3 DNA: TGTGCCAGCAGACGAGACAGGGGGCTGACTGAAGCTTTCTTT
CDR3 protein: CASRRDRGLTEAFF

V gene: TRBV30
clone size: few
CDR3 length: 13
D gene: TRBD1
J gene: TRBJ1-1
CDR3 DNA: TGTGCCTGGAGACAGGGGATTGGAACTGAAGCTTTCTTT
CDR3 protein: CAWRQGIGTEAFF

V gene: TRBV11-2
clone size: -
CDR3 length: 18
D gene: -
J gene: TRBJ1-4
CDR3 DNA: TGTGCCAGCAGCGTCCTCTGGGGGCTAGAGACAACTAATGAAAAACTGTTTTTT
CDR3 protein: CASSVLWGLETTNEKLFF

V gene: TRBV6-6
clone size: -
CDR3 length: 15
D gene: TRBD1
J gene: TRBJ1-2
CDR3 DNA: TGTGCCAGCAGCAGGCCGGGACAGGGGGCCTGGGGCTACACCTTC
CDR3 protein: CASSRPGQGAWGYTF

V gene: TRBV4-3
clone size: -
CDR3 length: 13
D gene: -
J gene: TRBJ2-1
CDR3 DNA: TGCGCCAGCAGCTCCAAGGGGGGCGATGAGCAGTTCTTC
CDR3 protein: CASSSKGGDEQFF

V gene: TRBV4-1
clone size: -
CDR3 length: 15
D gene: -
J gene: TRBJ1-2
CDR3 DNA: TGCGCCAGCAGCCAAGACTATGTGAGGGGCGATGGCTACACCTTC
CDR3 protein: CASSQDYVRGDGYTF

V gene: TRBV9
clone size: few
CDR3 length: 15
D gene: TRBD1
J gene: TRBJ1-1
CDR3 DNA: TGTGCCAGCAGCTATTACAGGGGGACTGTGTCTGAAGCTTTCTTT
CDR3 protein: CASSYYRGTVSEAFF

V gene: TRBV5-6
clone size: -
CDR3 length: 15
D gene: -
J gene: TRBJ2-7
CDR3 DNA: TGTGCCAGCAGCTTGGCCGAGACCAGGTCCTACGAGCAGTACTTC
CDR3 protein: CASSLAETRSYEQYF

V gene: TRBV15
clone size: -
CDR3 length: 12
D gene: -
J gene: TRBJ1-2
CDR3 DNA: TGTGCCACCAGCACCAGTAACTATGGCTACACCTTC
CDR3 protein: CATSTSNYGYTF

V gene: TRBV18
clone size: -
CDR3 length: 13
D gene: -
J gene: TRBJ2-7
CDR3 DNA: TGTGCCAGCTCACCGGGCGTGGACTACGAGCAGTACTTC
CDR3 protein: CASSPGVDYEQYF

V gene: TRBV9
clone size: -
CDR3 length: 12
D gene: -
J gene: TRBJ2-3
CDR3 DNA: TGTGCCAGCAGCGAGGGCACAGATACGCAGTATTTT
CDR3 protein: CASSEGTDTQYF

V gene: TRBV25-1
clone size: -
CDR3 length: 15
D gene: -
J gene: TRBJ1-4
CDR3 DNA: TGTGCCAGCATAGGTCGAGGGGTTCAAAATGAAAAACTGTTTTTT
CDR3 protein: CASIGRGVQNEKLFF

V gene: TRBV27
clone size: -
CDR3 length: 15
D gene: -
J gene: TRBJ1-2
CDR3 DNA: TGTGCCAGCAGTAATGATCGCCACTCTCGGTTGGGCTACACCTTC
CDR3 protein: CASSNDRHSRLGYTF